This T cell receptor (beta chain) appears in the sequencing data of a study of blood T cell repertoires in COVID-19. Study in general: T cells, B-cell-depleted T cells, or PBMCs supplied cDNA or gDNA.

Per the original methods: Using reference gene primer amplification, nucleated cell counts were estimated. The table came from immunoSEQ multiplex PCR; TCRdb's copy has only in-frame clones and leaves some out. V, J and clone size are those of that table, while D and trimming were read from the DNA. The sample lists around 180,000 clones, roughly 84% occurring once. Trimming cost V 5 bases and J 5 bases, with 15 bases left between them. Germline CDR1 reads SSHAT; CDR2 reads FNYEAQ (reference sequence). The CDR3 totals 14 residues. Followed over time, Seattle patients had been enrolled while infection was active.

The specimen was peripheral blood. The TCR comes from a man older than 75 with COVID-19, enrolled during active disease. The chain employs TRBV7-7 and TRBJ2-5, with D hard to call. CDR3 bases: TGTGCCAGCAGCCCGCCCGGATCGAGGGAGACCCAGTACTTC. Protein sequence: CASSPPGSRETQYF. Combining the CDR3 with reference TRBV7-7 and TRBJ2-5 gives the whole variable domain GAGVSQSPRYKVTKRGQDVTLRCDPISSHATLYWYQQALGQGPEFLTYFNYEAQPDKSGLPSDRFSAERPEGSISTLTIQRTEQRDSAMYRCASSPPGSRETQYFGPGTRLLVL.